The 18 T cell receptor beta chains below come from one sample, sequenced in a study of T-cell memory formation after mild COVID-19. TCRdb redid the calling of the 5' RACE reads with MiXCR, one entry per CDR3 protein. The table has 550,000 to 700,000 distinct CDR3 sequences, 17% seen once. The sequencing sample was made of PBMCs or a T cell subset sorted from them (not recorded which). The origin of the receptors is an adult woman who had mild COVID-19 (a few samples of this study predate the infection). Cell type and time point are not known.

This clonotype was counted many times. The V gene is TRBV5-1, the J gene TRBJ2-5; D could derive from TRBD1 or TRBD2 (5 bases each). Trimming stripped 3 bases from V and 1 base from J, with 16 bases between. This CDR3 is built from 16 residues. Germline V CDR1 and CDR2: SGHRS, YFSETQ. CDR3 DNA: TGCGCCAGCAGCTGGGGCCTTTTCGGGACCCAAGAGACCCAGTACTTC. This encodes CASSWGLFGTQETQYF.

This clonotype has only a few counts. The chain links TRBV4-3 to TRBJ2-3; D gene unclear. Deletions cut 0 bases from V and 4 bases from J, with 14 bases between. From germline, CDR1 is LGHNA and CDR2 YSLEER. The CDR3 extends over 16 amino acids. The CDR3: CASSQDRLVSADTQYF. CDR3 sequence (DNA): TGCGCCAGCAGCCAAGATCGGCTAGTATCTGCAGATACGCAGTATTTT.

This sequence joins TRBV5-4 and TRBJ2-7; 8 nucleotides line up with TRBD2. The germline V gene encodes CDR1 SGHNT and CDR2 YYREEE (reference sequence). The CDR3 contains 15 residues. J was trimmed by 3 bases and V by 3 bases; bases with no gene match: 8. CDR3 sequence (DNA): TGTGCCAGCAGCTCGGGCGGGGGGTCCATCTACGAGCAGTACTTC. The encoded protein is CASSSGGGSIYEQYF.

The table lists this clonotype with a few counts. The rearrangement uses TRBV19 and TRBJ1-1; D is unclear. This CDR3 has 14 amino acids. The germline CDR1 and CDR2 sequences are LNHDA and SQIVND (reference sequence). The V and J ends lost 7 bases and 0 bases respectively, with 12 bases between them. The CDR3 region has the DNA TGTGCCAGTAAGAAGACACTCATGAACACTGAAGCTTTCTTT. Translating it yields CASKKTLMNTEAFF.

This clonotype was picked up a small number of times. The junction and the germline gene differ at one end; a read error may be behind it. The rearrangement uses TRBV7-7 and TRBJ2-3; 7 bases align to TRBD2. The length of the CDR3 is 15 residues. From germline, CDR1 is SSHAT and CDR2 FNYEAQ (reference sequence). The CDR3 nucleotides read TGTGCTAGCAGCTTTGTAGCGGGTGACACAGATACGCAGTATTTT. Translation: CASSFVAGDTDTQYF.

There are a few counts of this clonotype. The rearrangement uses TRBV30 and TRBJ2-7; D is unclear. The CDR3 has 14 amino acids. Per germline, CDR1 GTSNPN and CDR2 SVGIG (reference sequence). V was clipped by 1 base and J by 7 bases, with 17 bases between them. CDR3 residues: CAWSALGVMGEQYF. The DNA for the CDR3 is TGTGCCTGGAGTGCTCTTGGAGTGATGGGGGAGCAGTACTTC.

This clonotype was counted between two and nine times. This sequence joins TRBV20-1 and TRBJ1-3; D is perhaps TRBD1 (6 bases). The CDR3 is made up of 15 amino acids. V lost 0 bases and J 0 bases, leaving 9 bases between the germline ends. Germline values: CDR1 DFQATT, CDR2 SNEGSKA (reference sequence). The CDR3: CSARDLRGSGNTIYF. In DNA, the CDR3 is TGCAGTGCTAGAGATCTCAGGGGCTCTGGAAACACCATATATTTT.

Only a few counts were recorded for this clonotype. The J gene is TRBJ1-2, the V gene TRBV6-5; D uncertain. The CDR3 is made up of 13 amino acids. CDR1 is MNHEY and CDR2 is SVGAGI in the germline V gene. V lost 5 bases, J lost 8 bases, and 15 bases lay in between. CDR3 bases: TGTGCCAGCAGTCCCCCTGGTTCATGGGGCTACACCTTC. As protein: CASSPPGSWGYTF.

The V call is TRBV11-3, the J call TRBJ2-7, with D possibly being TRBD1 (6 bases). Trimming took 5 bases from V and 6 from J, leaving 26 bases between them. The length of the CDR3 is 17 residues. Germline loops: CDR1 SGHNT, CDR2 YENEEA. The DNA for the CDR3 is TGTGCCAGCAGCCCCCGGTTGCAGGGACAACCATACTGCGAGCAGTACTTC. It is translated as CASSPRLQGQPYCEQYF.

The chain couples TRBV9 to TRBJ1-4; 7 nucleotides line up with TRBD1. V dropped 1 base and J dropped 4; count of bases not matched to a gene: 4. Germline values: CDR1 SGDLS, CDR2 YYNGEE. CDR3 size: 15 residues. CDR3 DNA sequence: TGTGCCAGCAGCGTAACCGGGACAGTTAATGAAAAACTGTTTTTT. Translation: CASSVTGTVNEKLFF.

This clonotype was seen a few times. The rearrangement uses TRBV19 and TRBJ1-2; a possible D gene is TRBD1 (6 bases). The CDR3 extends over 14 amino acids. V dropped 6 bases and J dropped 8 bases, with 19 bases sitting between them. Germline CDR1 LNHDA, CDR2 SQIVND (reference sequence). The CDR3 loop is CASRRNRELGGYTF. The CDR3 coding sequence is TGTGCCAGTAGAAGAAACAGGGAATTAGGGGGCTACACCTTC.

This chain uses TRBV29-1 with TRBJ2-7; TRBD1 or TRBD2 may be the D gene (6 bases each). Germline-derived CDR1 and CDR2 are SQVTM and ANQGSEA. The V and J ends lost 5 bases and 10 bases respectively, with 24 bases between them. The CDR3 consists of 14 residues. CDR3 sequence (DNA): TGCAGCGTTCGGATATCGGCAGGCGAGGGGGGACAGTACTTC. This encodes CSVRISAGEGGQYF.

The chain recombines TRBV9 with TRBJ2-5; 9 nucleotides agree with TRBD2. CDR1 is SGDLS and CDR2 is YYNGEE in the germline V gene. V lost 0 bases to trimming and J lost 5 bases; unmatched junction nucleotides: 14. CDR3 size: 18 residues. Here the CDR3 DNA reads TGTGCCAGCAGCGTAGATGGGCGGGAGGGCACGCCTCATGAGACCCAGTACTTC. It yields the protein CASSVDGREGTPHETQYF.

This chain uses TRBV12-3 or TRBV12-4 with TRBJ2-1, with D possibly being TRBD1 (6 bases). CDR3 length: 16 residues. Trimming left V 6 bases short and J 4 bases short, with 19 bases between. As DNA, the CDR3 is TGTGCCAGCAGGGGGACAAGGGCCCAACTTTACAATGAGCAGTTCTTC. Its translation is CASRGTRAQLYNEQFF.

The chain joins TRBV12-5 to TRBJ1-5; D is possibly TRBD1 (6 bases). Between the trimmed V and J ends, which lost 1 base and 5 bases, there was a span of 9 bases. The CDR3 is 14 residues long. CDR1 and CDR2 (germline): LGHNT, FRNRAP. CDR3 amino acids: CASGLGAGDQPQHF. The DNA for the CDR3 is TGTGCTAGTGGTTTGGGGGCAGGGGATCAGCCCCAGCATTTT.

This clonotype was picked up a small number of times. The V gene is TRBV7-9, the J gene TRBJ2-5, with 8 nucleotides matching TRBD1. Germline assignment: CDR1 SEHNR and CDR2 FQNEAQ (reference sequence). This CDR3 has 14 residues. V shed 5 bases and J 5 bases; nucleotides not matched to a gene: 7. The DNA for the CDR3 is TGTGCCAGCAGCCGGACAGGGTTCGCGGAGACCCAGTACTTC. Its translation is CASSRTGFAETQYF.

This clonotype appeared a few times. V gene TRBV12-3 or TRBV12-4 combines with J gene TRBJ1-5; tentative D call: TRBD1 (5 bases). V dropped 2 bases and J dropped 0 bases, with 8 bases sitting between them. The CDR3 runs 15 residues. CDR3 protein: CASSLRDLSNQPQHF. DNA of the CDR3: TGTGCCAGCAGTTTACGGGACCTTAGCAATCAGCCCCAGCATTTT.

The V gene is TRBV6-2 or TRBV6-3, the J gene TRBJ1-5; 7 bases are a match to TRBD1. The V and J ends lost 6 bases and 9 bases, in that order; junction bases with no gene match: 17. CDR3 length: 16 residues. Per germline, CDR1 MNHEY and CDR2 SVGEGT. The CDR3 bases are TGTGCCAGCAGCCGCGTACAAACAGGGGCTGCGGGGCCCCAGCATTTT. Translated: CASSRVQTGAAGPQHF.